This T cell receptor beta chain was documented in a study of shared clonotypes between healthy human individuals. Data came from immunoSEQ multiplex PCR; TCRdb stores just in-frame clones and leaves some out. The table lists a few million clones, just under 95% of them singletons, with around 1.7% in the top ten. Only CD45RO-negative cells positively selected for CCR7 counted as naive CD8 cells, so terminally differentiated effector memory CD45RA+ cells were excluded. CDR3 length: 15 residues. The V gene's germline CDR1 is MNHEY and CDR2 SVGAGI. V lost 5 bases and J lost 4, with 17 bases in between. In this sample, this clone turned up once.

This chain joins TRBV6-5 and TRBJ1-2; D possibly corresponds to TRBD1 (5 bases). The sample comprised naive CD8+ T cells from PBMCs. This TCR was sampled from a man younger than 35 in good health. Some clones in this sample may be carry-over from other donors' samples. The CDR3 here is CASSTPPGPTYGYTF. CDR3 bases: TGTGCCAGCAGTACACCTCCGGGACCGACCTATGGCTACACCTTC.